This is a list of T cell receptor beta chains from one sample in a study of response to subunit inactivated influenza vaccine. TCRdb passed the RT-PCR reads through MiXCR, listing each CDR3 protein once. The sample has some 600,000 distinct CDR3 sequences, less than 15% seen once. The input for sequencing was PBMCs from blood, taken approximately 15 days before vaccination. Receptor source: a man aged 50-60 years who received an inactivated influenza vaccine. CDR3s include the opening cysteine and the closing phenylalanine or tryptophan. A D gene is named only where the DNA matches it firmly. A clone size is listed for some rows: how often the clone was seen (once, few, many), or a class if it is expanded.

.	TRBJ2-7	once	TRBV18	CASSLGPGQSSYEQYF	TGTGCCAGCTCCCTCGGCCCTGGACAGAGCTCCTACGAGCAGTACTTC
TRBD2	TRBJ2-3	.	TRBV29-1	CSVEGTSGGQVDTQYF	TGCAGCGTTGAAGGGACTAGCGGGGGGCAGGTAGATACGCAGTATTTT
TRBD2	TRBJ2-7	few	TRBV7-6	CASSLGKSGSYHYEQYF	TGTGCCAGCAGCTTAGGGAAAAGCGGGAGCTATCATTACGAGCAGTACTTC
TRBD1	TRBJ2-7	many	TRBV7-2	CASSSRTGGYEQYF	TGTGCCAGCAGCTCCCGGACAGGGGGATACGAGCAGTACTTC
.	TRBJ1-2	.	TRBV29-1	CSVFLGLGYTF	TGCAGCGTTTTCCTGGGACTTGGCTACACCTTC
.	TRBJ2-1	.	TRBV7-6	CASSLAGSSSYNEQFF	TGTGCCAGCAGCTTAGCTGGGAGTAGCTCCTACAATGAGCAGTTCTTC
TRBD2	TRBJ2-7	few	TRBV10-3	CAISGGELAGVSEQYF	TGTGCCATCAGTGGGGGGGAGCTAGCGGGAGTTAGCGAGCAGTACTTC
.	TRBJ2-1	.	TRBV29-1	CSVEDGFSYNEQFF	TGCAGCGTTGAGGACGGATTCTCCTACAATGAGCAGTTCTTC
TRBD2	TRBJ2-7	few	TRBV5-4	CASSQGLAGSIYEQYF	TGTGCCAGCAGCCAGGGACTAGCGGGCAGCATCTACGAGCAGTACTTC
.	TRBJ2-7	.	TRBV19	CASSRADTSYEQYF	TGTGCCAGTAGTAGGGCCGACACCTCCTACGAGCAGTACTTC
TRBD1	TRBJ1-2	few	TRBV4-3	CASSQDVKQGALTNYGYTF	TGCGCCAGCAGCCAAGATGTAAAACAGGGGGCCCTTACTAACTATGGCTACACCTTC
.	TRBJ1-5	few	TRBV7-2	CASSFGPFGQPQHF	TGTGCCAGCAGCTTCGGGCCCTTCGGACAGCCCCAGCATTTT
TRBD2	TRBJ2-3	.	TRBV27	CANHRLAGKEDTQYF	TGTGCCAACCACAGACTAGCGGGTAAGGAAGATACGCAGTATTTT
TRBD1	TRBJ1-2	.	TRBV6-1	CASSRSGQSNYGYTF	TGTGCCAGCAGTCGATCGGGACAGTCTAACTATGGCTACACCTTC
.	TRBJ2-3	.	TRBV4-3	CASSQWTGPPGTDTQYF	TGCGCCAGCAGCCAATGGACGGGCCCACCGGGCACAGATACGCAGTATTTT
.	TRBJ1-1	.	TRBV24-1	CATRAGNTEAFF	TGTGCCACCAGGGCAGGGAACACTGAAGCTTTCTTT
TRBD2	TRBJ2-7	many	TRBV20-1	CSARDMTGRAFRSGEQYF	TGCAGTGCTAGAGATATGACCGGGAGGGCCTTCAGGAGTGGCGAGCAGTACTTC
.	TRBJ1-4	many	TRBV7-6	CASSLGAVDEKLFF	TGTGCCAGCAGCTTAGGGGCAGTAGATGAAAAACTGTTTTTT
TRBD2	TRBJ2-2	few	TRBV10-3	CATTGTSGGLAGELFF	TGTGCCACCACCGGGACTAGCGGGGGTTTAGCCGGGGAGCTGTTTTTT
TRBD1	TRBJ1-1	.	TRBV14	CASSETRGFVTEAFF	TGTGCCAGCAGCGAGACCAGGGGGTTCGTGACTGAAGCTTTCTTT
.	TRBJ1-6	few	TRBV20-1	CSARDQLGNSPLHF	TGCAGTGCTAGGGATCAGTTGGGAAATTCACCCCTCCACTTT
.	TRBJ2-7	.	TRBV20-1	CSAREGTHSYEQYF	TGCAGTGCTAGGGAGGGAACCCACTCCTACGAGCAGTACTTT
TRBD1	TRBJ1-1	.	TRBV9	CASSATGGALNTEAFF	TGTGCCAGCAGCGCCACAGGGGGCGCCTTGAACACTGAAGCTTTCTTT
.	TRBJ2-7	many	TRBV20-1	CSAKMYYEQYF	TGCAGTGCCAAAATGTACTACGAGCAGTACTTC
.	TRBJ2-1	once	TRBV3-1	CASSQDLRVSLSYNEQFF	TGTGCCAGCAGCCAAGATCTTCGAGTCAGCCTCTCCTACAATGAGCAGTTCTTC
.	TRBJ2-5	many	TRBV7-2	CASSPGDGRGPQETQYF	TGTGCCAGCAGCCCAGGTGATGGGCGGGGTCCTCAAGAGACCCAGTACTTC
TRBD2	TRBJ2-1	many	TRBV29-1	CSATSRPTSGRSGEQFF	TGCAGCGCCACATCTCGCCCGACTAGCGGGAGGTCTGGTGAGCAGTTCTTC
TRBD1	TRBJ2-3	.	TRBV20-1	CSAADRASTDTQYF	TGCAGTGCTGCCGACAGGGCTAGCACAGATACGCAGTATTTT
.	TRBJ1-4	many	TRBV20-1	CSASPAGIGEEEKLFF	TGCAGTGCTAGTCCAGCAGGGATAGGGGAAGAAGAAAAACTGTTTTTT
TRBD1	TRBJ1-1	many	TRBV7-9	CASSLSRGGTGNTEAFF	TGTGCCAGCAGCTTATCAAGAGGGGGCACTGGGAACACTGAAGCTTTCTTT
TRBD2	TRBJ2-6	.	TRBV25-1	CASSEVTSGMAGANVLTF	TGTGCCAGCAGTGAAGTGACTAGCGGGATGGCTGGGGCCAACGTCCTGACTTTC
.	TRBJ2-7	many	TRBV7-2	CASSLGASPYEQYF	TGTGCCAGCAGCTTAGGGGCCAGTCCCTACGAGCAGTACTTC
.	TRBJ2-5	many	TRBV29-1	CSVDSSQETQYF	TGCAGCGTTGATAGCAGTCAAGAGACCCAGTACTTC
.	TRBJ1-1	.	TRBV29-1	CSVVPDTEAFF	TGCAGCGTTGTCCCAGACACTGAAGCTTTCTTT
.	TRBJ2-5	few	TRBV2	CASSGNGRQETQYF	TGTGCCAGCAGTGGTAACGGCCGCCAAGAGACCCAGTACTTC
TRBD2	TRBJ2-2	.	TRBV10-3	CAISEFRTSGRPSTGELFF	TGTGCCATCAGTGAGTTTCGGACTAGCGGGAGGCCCAGCACCGGGGAGCTGTTTTTT
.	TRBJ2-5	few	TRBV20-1	CSARDLPGKQETQYF	TGCAGTGCTAGAGATTTGCCAGGGAAACAAGAGACCCAGTACTTC
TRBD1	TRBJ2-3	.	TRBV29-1	CSVQGQGSGTDTQYF	TGCAGCGTTCAGGGACAGGGATCCGGCACAGATACGCAGTATTTT
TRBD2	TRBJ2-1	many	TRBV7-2	CASSLSSGGAYNEQFF	TGTGCCAGCAGCTTGTCTAGCGGGGGGGCCTACAATGAGCAGTTCTTC
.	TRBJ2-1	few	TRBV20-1	CSALGSSSNKQFF	TGCAGTGCTTTAGGATCCTCTAGCAACAAGCAGTTCTTC
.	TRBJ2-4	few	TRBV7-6	CASSYAGGRDIQYF	TGTGCCAGCAGCTACGCAGGGGGGAGGGACATTCAGTACTTC
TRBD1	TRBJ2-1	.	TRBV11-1	CASNGDSYNEQFF	TGTGCCAGCAACGGGGACAGCTACAATGAGCAGTTCTTC